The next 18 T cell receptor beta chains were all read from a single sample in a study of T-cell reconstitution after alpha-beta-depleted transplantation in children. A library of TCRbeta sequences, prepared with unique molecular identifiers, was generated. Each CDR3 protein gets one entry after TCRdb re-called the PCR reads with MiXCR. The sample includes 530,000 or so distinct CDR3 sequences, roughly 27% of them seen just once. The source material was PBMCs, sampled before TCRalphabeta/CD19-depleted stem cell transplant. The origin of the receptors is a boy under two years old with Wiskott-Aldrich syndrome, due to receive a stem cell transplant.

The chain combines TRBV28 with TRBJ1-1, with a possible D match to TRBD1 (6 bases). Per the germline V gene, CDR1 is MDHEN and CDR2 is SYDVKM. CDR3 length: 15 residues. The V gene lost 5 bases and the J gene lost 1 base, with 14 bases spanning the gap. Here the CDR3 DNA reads TGTGCCAGCAGTGAGACAGGCTTTAAGAACACTGAAGCTTTCTTT. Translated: CASSETGFKNTEAFF.

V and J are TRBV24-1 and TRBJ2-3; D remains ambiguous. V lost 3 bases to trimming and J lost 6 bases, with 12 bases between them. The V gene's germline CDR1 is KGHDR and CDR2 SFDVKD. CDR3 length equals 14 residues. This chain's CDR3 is CATSDPVATDTQYF. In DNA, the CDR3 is TGTGCCACCAGTGATCCTGTCGCGACGGATACGCAGTATTTT.

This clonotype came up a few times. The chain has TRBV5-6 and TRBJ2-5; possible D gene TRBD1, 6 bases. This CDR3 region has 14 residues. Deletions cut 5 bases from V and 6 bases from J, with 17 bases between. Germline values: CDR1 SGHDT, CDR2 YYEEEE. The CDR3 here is CASRRWDISQTQYF. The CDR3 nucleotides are TGTGCCAGCAGACGCTGGGACATTAGCCAGACCCAGTACTTC.

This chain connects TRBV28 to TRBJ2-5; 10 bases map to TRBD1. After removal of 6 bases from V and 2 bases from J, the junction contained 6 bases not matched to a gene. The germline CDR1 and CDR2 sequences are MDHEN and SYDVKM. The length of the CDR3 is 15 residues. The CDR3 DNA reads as TGTGCCAGCAGCAAAGTGGACAGGGGGCAAGAGACCCAGTACTTC. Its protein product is CASSKVDRGQETQYF.

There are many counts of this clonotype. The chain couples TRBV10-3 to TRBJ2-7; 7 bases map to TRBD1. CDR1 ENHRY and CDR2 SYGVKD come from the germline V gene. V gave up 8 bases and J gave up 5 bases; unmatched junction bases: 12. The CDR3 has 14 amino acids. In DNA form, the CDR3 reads TGTGCCATCGGGGGACAGATGGGTCTGGACGAGCAGTACTTC. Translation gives CAIGGQMGLDEQYF.

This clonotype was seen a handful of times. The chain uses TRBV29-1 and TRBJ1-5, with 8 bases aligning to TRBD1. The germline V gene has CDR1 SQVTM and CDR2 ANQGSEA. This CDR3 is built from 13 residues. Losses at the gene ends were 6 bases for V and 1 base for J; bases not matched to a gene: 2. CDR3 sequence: CSVWTGSNQPQHF. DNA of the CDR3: TGCAGCGTCTGGACAGGGAGCAATCAGCCCCAGCATTTT.

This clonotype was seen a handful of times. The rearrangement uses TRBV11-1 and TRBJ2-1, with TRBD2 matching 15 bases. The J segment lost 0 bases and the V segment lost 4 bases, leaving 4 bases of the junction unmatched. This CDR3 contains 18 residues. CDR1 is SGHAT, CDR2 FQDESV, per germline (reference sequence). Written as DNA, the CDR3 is TGTGCCAGCAGCTATGGACTAGCGGGAGGGCTCTCCTACAATGAGCAGTTCTTC. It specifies CASSYGLAGGLSYNEQFF.

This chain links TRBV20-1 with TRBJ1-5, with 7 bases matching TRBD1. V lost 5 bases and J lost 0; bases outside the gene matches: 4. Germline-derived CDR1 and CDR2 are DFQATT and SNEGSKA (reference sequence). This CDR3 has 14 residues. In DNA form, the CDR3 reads TGCAGTGCTGAAGGGACAGCTAGCAATCAGCCCCAGCATTTT. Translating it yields CSAEGTASNQPQHF.

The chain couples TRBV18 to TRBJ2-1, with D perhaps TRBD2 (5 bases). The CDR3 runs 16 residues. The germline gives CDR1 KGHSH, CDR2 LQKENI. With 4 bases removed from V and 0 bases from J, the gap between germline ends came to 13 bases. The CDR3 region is CASSRNAGSSYNEQFF. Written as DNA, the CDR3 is TGTGCCAGCTCACGAAACGCGGGTAGCTCCTACAATGAGCAGTTCTTC.

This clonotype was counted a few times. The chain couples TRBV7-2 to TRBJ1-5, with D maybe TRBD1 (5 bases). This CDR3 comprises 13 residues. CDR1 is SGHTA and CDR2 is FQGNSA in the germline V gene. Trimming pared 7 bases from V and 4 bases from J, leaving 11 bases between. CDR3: CASNIRGNQPQHF. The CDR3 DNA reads TGTGCCAGCAACATAAGGGGTAATCAGCCCCAGCATTTT.

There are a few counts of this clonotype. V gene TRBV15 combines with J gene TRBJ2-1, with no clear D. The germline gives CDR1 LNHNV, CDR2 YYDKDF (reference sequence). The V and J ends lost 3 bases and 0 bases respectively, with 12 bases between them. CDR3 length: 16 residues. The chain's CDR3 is CATSSGNIRSYNEQFF. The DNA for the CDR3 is TGTGCCACCAGCAGCGGAAATATTCGCTCCTACAATGAGCAGTTCTTC.

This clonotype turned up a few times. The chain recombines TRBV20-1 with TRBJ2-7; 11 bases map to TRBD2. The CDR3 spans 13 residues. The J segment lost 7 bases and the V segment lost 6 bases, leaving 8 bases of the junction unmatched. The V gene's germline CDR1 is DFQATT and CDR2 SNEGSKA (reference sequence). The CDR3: CSAEASGRWEQYF. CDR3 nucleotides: TGCAGTGCAGAGGCTAGCGGGAGGTGGGAGCAGTACTTC.

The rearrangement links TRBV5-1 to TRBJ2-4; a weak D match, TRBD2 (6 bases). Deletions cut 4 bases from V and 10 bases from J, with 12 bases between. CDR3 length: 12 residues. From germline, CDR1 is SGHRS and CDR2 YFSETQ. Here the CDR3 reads CASSPVGGIQYF. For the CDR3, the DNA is TGCGCCAGCAGCCCTGTCGGGGGAATTCAGTACTTC.

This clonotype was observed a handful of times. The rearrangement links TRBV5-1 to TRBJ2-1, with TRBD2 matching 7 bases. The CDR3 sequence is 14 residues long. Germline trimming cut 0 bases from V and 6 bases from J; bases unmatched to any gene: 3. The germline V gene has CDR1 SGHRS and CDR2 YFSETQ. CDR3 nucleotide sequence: TGCGCCAGCAGCTTGGACGGGAGGACCAATGAGCAGTTCTTC. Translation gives CASSLDGRTNEQFF. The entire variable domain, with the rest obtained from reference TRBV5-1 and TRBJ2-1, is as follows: KAGVTQTPRYLIKTRGQQVTLSCSPISGHRSVSWYQQTPGQGLQFLFEYFSETQRNKGNFPGRFSGRQFSNSRSEMNVSTLELGDSALYLCASSLDGRTNEQFFGPGTRLTVL.

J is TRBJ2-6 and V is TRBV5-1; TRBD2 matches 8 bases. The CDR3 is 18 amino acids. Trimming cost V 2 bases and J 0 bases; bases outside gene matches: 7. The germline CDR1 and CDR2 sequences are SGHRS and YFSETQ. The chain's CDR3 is CASSFSLAGASGANVLTF. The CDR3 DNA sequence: TGCGCCAGCAGCTTCTCTCTAGCGGGCGCCTCTGGGGCCAACGTCCTGACTTTC.

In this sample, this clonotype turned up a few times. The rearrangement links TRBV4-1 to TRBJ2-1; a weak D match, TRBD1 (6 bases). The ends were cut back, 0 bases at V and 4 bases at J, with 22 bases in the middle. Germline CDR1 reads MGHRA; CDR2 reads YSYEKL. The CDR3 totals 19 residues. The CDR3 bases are TGCGCCAGCAGCCAAGATGCTGGGGGCATTGTACAGGTATACAATGAGCAGTTCTTC. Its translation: CASSQDAGGIVQVYNEQFF.

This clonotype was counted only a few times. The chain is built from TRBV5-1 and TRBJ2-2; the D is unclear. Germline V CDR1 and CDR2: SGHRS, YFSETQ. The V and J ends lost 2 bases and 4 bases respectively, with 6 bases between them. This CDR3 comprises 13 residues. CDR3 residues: CASSLEITGELFF. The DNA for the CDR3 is TGCGCCAGCAGCTTAGAAATCACCGGGGAGCTGTTTTTT.

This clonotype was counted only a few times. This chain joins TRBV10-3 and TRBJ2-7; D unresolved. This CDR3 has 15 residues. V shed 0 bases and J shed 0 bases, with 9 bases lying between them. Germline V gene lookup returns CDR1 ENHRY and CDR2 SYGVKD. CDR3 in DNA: TGTGCCATCAGTGAGTCGGGGTCCAGCTCCTACGAGCAGTACTTC. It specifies CAISESGSSSYEQYF.